The T cell receptor (beta chain) described here comes from a study of T cell responses to AZD1222 COVID-19 vaccine. Clones were sequenced by immunoSEQ multiplex PCR, and TCRdb holds only the in-frame ones, with some missing. This table holds approximately 150,000 clones, roughly 90% found once. The CDR3 sequence is 14 residues long. V was clipped by 6 bases and J by 6 bases, with 18 bases between them. Germline V gene data show CDR1 as MDHEN and CDR2 as SYDVKM. This TCR derives from an adult who received the MenACWY meningococcal vaccine as a control. The rearrangement links TRBV28 to TRBJ2-7; D could derive from TRBD1 or TRBD2 (7 bases each). This specimen was peripheral blood, taken 28 days after the second dose of the MenACWY control vaccine. The DNA of the CDR3 is TGTGCCAGCAGAACGACAGGGAGGGGGTTCGAGCAGTACTTC. Translation: CASRTTGRGFEQYF.